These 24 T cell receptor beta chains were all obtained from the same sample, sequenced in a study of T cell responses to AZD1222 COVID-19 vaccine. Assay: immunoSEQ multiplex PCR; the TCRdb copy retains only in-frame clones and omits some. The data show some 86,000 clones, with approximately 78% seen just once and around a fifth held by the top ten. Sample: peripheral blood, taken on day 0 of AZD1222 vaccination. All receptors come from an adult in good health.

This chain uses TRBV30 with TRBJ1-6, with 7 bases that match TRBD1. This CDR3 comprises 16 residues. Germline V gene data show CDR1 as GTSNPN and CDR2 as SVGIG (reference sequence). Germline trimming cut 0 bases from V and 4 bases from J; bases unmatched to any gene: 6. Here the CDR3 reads CAWSVQQGLYNSPLHF. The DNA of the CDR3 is TGTGCCTGGAGTGTACAACAGGGGTTATATAATTCACCCCTCCACTTT.

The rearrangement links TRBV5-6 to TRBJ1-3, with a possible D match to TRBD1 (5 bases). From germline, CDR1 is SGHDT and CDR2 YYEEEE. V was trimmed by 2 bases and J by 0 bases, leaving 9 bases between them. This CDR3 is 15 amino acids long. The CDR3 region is CASSLSGYSGNTIYF. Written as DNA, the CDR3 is TGTGCCAGCAGCTTATCAGGGTACTCTGGAAACACCATATATTTT. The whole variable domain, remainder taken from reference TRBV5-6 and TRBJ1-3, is DAGVTQSPTHLIKTRGQQVTLRCSPKSGHDTVSWYQQALGQGPQFIFQYYEEEERQRGNFPDRFSGHQFPNYSSELNVNALLLGDSALYLCASSLSGYSGNTIYFGEGSWLTVV.

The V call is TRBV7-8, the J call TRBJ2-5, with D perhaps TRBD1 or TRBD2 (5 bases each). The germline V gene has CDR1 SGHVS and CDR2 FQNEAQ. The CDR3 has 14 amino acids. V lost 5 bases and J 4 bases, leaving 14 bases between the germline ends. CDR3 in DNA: TGTGCCAGCAGCGGGGGTGGGGTAGGAGAGACCCAGTACTTC. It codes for CASSGGGVGETQYF.

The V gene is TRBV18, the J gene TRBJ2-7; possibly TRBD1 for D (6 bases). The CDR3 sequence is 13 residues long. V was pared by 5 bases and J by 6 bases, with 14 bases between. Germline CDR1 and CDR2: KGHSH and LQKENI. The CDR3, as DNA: TGTGCCAGCTCAGTACAGGGTAATGCCGAGCAGTACTTC. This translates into CASSVQGNAEQYF.

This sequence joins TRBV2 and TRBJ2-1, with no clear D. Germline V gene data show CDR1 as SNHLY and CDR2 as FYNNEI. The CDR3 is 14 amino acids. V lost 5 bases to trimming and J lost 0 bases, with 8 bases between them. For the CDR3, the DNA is TGTGCCAGCAGTAAGGAGAGCTCCTACAATGAGCAGTTCTTC. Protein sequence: CASSKESSYNEQFF.

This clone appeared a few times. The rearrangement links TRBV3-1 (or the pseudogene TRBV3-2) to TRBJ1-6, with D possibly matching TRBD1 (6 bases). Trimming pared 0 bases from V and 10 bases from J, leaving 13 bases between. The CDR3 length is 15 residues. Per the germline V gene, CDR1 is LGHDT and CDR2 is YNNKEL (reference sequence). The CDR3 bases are TGTGCCAGCAGCCAAGAGCAGGGGCGAGGCTCACCCCTCCACTTT. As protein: CASSQEQGRGSPLHF.

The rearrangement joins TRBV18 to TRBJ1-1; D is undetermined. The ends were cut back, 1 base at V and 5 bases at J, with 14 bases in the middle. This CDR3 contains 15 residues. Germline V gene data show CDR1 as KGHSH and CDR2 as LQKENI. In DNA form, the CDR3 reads TGTGCCAGCTCACCACTGCGCCCCTCGGAGACTGAAGCTTTCTTT. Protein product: CASSPLRPSETEAFF.

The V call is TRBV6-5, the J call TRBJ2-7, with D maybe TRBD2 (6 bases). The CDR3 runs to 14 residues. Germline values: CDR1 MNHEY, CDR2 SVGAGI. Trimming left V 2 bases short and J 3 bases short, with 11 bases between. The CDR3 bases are TGTGCCAGCAGTTACGGCGGGGCGAGCTACGAGCAGTACTTC. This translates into CASSYGGASYEQYF.

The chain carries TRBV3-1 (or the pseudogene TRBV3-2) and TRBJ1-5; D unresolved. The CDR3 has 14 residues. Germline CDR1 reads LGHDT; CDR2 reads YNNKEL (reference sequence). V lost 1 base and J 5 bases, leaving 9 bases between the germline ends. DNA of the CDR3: TGTGCCAGCAGCCAAGGAACATTTCATCAGCCCCAGCATTTT. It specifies CASSQGTFHQPQHF.

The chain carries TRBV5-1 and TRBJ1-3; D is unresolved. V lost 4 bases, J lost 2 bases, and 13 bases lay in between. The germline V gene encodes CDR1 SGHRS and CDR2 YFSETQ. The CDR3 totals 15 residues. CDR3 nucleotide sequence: TGCGCCAGCAGCGCAGCTGGGGAAACTGGAAACACCATATATTTT. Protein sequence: CASSAAGETGNTIYF.

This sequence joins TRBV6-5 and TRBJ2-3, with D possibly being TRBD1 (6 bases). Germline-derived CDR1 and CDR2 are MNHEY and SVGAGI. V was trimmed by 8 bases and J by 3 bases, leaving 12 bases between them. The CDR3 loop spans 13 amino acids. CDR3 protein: CASERGSTDTQYF. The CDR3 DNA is TGTGCCAGCGAGAGGGGGAGTACAGATACGCAGTATTTT.

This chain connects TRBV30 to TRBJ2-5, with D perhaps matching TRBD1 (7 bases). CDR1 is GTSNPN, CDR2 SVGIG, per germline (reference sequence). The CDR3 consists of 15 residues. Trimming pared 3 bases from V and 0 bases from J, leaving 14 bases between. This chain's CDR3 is CAWSPRDRNQETQYF. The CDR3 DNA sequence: TGTGCCTGGAGCCCGCGGGACAGAAACCAAGAGACCCAGTACTTC.

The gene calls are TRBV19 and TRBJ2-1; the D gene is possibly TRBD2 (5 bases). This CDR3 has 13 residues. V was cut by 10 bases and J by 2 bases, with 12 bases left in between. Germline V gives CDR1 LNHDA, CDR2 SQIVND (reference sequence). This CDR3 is CATRGSTYNEQFF. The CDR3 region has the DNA TGTGCCACCCGGGGTAGCACCTACAATGAGCAGTTCTTC.

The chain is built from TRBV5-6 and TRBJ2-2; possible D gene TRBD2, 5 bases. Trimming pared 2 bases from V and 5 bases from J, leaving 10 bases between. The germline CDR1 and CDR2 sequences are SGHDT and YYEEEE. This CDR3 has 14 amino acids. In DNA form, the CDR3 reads TGTGCCAGCAGCTTTAATACTAGAACCGGGGAGCTGTTTTTT. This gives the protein CASSFNTRTGELFF. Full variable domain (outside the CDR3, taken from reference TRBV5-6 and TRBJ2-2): DAGVTQSPTHLIKTRGQQVTLRCSPKSGHDTVSWYQQALGQGPQFIFQYYEEEERQRGNFPDRFSGHQFPNYSSELNVNALLLGDSALYLCASSFNTRTGELFFGEGSRLTVL.

As DNA, the CDR3 is TGTGCCAGCAGCCCAGGGGGGTACCAAGAGACCCAGTACTTC. It is translated as CASSPGGYQETQYF. V and J are TRBV6-2 or TRBV6-3 and TRBJ2-5, with D possibly TRBD1 on 7 matching bases. V was shortened by 6 bases and J by 0 bases, with 11 bases between the two germline ends. The CDR3 covers 14 residues. CDR1 is MNHEY, CDR2 SVGEGT, per germline.

The CDR3 loop is CASSRANPICKNIQYF. The CDR3 nucleotides are TGTGCCAGCAGCCGGGCAAATCCCATTTGCAAAAACATTCAGTACTTC. The genes are TRBV3-1 (or the pseudogene TRBV3-2) and TRBJ2-4; D not resolved. This CDR3 comprises 16 residues. Germline assignment: CDR1 LGHDT and CDR2 YNNKEL (reference sequence). V dropped 4 bases and J dropped 3 bases, with 16 bases sitting between them.

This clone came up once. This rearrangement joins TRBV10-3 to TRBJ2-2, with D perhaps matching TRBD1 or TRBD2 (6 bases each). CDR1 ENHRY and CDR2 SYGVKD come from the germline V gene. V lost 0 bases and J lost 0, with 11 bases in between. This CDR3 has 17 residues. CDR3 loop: CAISESGGLSNTGELFF. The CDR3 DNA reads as TGTGCCATCAGTGAGTCAGGGGGACTGTCGAACACCGGGGAGCTGTTTTTT.

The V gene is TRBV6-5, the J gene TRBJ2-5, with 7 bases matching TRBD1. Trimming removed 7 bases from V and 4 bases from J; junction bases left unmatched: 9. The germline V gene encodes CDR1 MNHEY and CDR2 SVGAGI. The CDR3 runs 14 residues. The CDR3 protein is CASTLGDSRETQYF. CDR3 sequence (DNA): TGTGCCAGCACTCTAGGGGACAGCCGAGAGACCCAGTACTTC.

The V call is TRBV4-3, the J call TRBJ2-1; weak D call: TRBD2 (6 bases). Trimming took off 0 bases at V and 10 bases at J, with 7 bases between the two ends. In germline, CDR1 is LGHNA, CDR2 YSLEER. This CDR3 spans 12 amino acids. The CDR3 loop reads CASSQDRGEQFF. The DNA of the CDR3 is TGCGCCAGCAGCCAAGATCGGGGGGAGCAGTTCTTC.

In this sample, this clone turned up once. The CDR3 protein is CASSPRTGVNGYTF. The DNA for the CDR3 is TGTGCCAGCTCACCTAGGACAGGGGTGAATGGCTACACCTTC. This chain joins TRBV18 and TRBJ1-2; 9 positions match TRBD1. The germline V gene encodes CDR1 KGHSH and CDR2 LQKENI. J was trimmed by 6 bases and V by 3 bases; bases with no gene match: 5. CDR3 length equals 14 residues.

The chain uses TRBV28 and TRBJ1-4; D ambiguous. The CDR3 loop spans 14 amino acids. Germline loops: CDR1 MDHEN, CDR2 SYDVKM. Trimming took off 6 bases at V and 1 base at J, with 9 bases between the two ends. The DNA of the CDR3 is TGTGCCAGCAGCACGTCGGGAACTAATGAAAAACTGTTTTTT. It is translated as CASSTSGTNEKLFF. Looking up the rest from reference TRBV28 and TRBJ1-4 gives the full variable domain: DVKVTQSSRYLVKRTGEKVFLECVQDMDHENMFWYRQDPGLGLRLIYFSYDVKMKEKGDIPEGYSVSREKKERFSLILESASTNQTSMYLCASSTSGTNEKLFFGSGTQLSVL.

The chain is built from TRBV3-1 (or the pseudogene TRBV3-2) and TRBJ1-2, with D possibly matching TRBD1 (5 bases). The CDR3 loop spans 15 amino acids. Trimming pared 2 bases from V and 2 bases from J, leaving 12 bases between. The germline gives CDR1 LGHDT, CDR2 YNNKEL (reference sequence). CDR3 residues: CASSQFEGSNYGYTF. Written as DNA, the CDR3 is TGTGCCAGCAGCCAATTCGAGGGGAGCAACTATGGCTACACCTTC.

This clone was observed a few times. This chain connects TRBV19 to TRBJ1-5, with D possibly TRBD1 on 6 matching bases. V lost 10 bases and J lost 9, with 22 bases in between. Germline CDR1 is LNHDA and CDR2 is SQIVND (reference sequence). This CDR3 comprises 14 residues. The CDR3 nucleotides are TGTGCCACCACGGGGACACAGGCCGCGAGGCCCCAGCATTTT. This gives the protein CATTGTQAARPQHF. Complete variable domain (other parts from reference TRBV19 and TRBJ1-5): DGGITQSPKYLFRKEGQNVTLSCEQNLNHDAMYWYRQDPGQGLRLIYYSQIVNDFQKGDIAEGYSVSREKKESFPLTVTSAQKNPTAFYLCATTGTQAARPQHFGDGTRLSIL.

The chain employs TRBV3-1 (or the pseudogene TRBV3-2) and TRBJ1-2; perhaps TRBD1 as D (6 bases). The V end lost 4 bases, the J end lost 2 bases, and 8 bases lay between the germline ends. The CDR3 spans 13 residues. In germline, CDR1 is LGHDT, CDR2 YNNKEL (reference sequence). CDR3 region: CASSRDTNYGYTF. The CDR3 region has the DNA TGTGCCAGCAGCCGGGACACCAACTATGGCTACACCTTC.